The 11 T cell receptor beta chains below were found in one sample sequenced in a study of T cells in Graves' hyperthyroidism and ophthalmopathy. Using RNA transcripts as the source, TCR beta CDR3 regions were amplified. The HTBI primer set was used in a first-round RT-PCR of the TCR CDR3. TCRdb re-called the multiplex PCR reads with MiXCR, one entry per CDR3 protein. The sample yields around 500,000 distinct CDR3 sequences, 22% seen once. What was sequenced was blood. The origin of the receptors is a woman aged 70 to 79 with Graves' ophthalmopathy.

Turning to this clonotype: A much larger clone lies a single base off, so this may be a read error. The chain employs TRBV18 and TRBJ2-4, with unresolved D. Germline V gene data show CDR1 as KGHSH and CDR2 as LQKENI. This CDR3 is 12 amino acids long. Trimming removed 3 bases at V and 8 bases at J, with 8 bases between. This chain's CDR3 is CASSPDGDIQYF. In DNA form, the CDR3 reads TGTGCCAGCTCACCGGACGGAGACATTCAGTACTTC.

This chain connects TRBV27 to TRBJ1-5, with D unclear. This CDR3 has 13 amino acids. The germline V and J ends were trimmed by 3 bases and 8 bases, with 11 bases remaining between them. Per the germline V gene, CDR1 is MNHEY and CDR2 is SMNVEV (reference sequence). The CDR3 spells CASSFGPREPQHF. Written as DNA, the CDR3 is TGTGCCAGCAGTTTCGGCCCGCGGGAGCCCCAGCATTTT.

This clonotype was counted ten times or more. The V call is TRBV2, the J call TRBJ2-2, with 14 bases lining up with TRBD2. CDR1 is SNHLY, CDR2 FYNNEI, per germline. V was pared by 5 bases and J by 1 base, with 3 bases of the junction left unmatched. The CDR3 sequence is 17 residues long. This chain's CDR3 is CASSLGLAGGNTGELFF. The DNA for the CDR3 is TGTGCCAGCAGTCTAGGACTAGCGGGAGGGAACACCGGGGAGCTGTTTTTT.

Only a few counts were recorded for this clonotype. This chain joins TRBV6-6 and TRBJ1-2; 7 bases map to TRBD1. Losses at the gene ends were 2 bases for V and 3 bases for J; bases not matched to a gene: 9. Germline V lookup: CDR1 MNHNY, CDR2 SVGAGI (reference sequence). CDR3 length: 16 amino acids. The CDR3 nucleotides are TGTGCCAGCAGTTACCACGACAGGGTTTTAGACTATGGCTACACCTTC. Encoded protein: CASSYHDRVLDYGYTF.

J is TRBJ1-2 and V is TRBV4-3, with 8 bases matching TRBD1. The V gene end was trimmed by 1 base and the J gene end by 6 bases; junction bases not matched to a gene: 10. This CDR3 has 16 residues. Germline V CDR1 and CDR2: LGHNA, YSLEER. CDR3 region: CASSQGIQGAVDGYTF. CDR3 in DNA: TGCGCCAGCAGCCAAGGGATCCAGGGGGCGGTTGATGGCTACACCTTC.

The chain is built from TRBV2 and TRBJ2-5; D is ambiguous. The germline V gene has CDR1 SNHLY and CDR2 FYNNEI. Between the trimmed V and J ends, which lost 0 bases and 7 bases, there was a span of 9 bases. CDR3 length: 13 amino acids. The CDR3 nucleotides read TGTGCCAGCAGTGAAGCCCCACGAGGGACCCAGTACTTC. Translation: CASSEAPRGTQYF.

The chain joins TRBV7-2 to TRBJ2-1, with D possibly TRBD2 on 6 matching bases. Germline loops: CDR1 SGHTA, CDR2 FQGNSA. Trimming took off 2 bases at V and 5 bases at J, with 16 bases between the two ends. The CDR3 loop spans 16 amino acids. In nucleotides, the CDR3 is TGTGCCAGCAGCTTAATCGGACTACAGTCAGACAATGAGCAGTTCTTC. This gives the protein CASSLIGLQSDNEQFF. Drawing the rest from reference TRBV7-2 and TRBJ2-1, the complete variable domain is GAGVSQSPSNKVTEKGKDVELRCDPISGHTALYWYRQSLGQGLEFLIYFQGNSAPDKSGLPSDRFSAERTGGSVSTLTIQRTQQEDSAVYLCASSLIGLQSDNEQFFGPGTRLTVL.

In its sample, this clonotype was seen a few times. This chain connects TRBV18 to TRBJ2-2, with 8 positions matching TRBD2. J lost 2 bases, V lost 5 bases, and 4 bases had no gene match. The CDR3 extends over 15 amino acids. Germline V gives CDR1 KGHSH, CDR2 LQKENI. CDR3 sequence (DNA): TGTGCCAGCTCAATACTAGCGGAAAACACCGGGGAGCTGTTTTTT. This codes for CASSILAENTGELFF.

A few counts support this clonotype. V is TRBV2 and J is TRBJ2-5, with D tentatively TRBD1 or TRBD2 (5 bases each). Germline CDR1 and CDR2: SNHLY and FYNNEI. The V and J ends lost 5 bases and 5 bases respectively, with 18 bases between them. CDR3 length equals 15 residues. CDR3 in amino acids: CASSQNGQGPETQYF. The CDR3 bases are TGTGCCAGCAGTCAGAACGGGCAGGGACCGGAGACCCAGTACTTC.

This clonotype came up a few times. The chain is built from TRBV5-5 and TRBJ2-5; D remains unclear. V was pared by 4 bases and J by 1 base, with 11 bases between. Per the germline V gene, CDR1 is SGHKS and CDR2 is YYEKEE (reference sequence). The CDR3 is 14 amino acids. Here the CDR3 DNA reads TGTGCCAGCAGCCCCGAGCAGGCCCAAGAGACCCAGTACTTC. Its protein is CASSPEQAQETQYF.

This clonotype was detected many times. The J gene is TRBJ2-7, the V gene TRBV7-9, with D perhaps matching TRBD1 (5 bases). From germline, CDR1 is SEHNR and CDR2 FQNEAQ (reference sequence). The V end lost 0 bases, the J end lost 4 bases, and 10 bases lay between the germline ends. There are 14 residues in the CDR3. The CDR3 nucleotides are TGTGCCAGCAGCTTAGCAGGGGCCGGTTACGAGCAGTACTTC. This gives the protein CASSLAGAGYEQYF.